The clone carrying this T cell receptor beta chain was seen just once. CDR1 is SNHLY, CDR2 FYNNEI, per germline. The CDR3 loop spans 14 amino acids. The V segment lost 7 bases and the J segment 6 bases; nucleotides outside the gene matches: 9. This sample was included in a study of shared clonotypes between healthy human individuals. Naive CD8 cells, CD45RO-negative and positively selected for CCR7, excluded terminally differentiated effector memory CD45RA+ cells. TCRdb's copy holds only in-frame clones and misses some; the assay was immunoSEQ multiplex PCR. The table shows roughly 2 million clones, with about 95% occurring only once.

The receptor's source is a man aged 18 to 29 in good health. Sequencing was carried out using naive CD8+ T cells sorted from blood. This chain links TRBV2 with TRBJ2-7, with 10 bases identical to TRBD1. CDR3 in amino acids: CASNSGTGAREQYF. The CDR3 DNA sequence: TGTGCCAGCAACTCCGGGACAGGGGCCCGCGAGCAGTACTTC.